The source of this T cell receptor (beta chain) is a study of somatic mutations in cytotoxic T cells in rheumatoid arthritis. In the case of this clone: Its cognate antigen is unknown.

CD4+ cells and CD8+ cells were each obtained through positive magnetic bead selection, and their purity was assessed by flow cytometry. V dropped 2 bases and J dropped 0 bases, with 6 bases sitting between them. Germline V gene sequence: CDR1 SGHRS, CDR2 YFSETQ. The CDR3 is 15 amino acids. Study results and limitations: Any difference in CD8+ T-cell clonality between patients who had rheumatoid arthritis and healthy controls who were age-matched was not statistically significant.

Clones were sequenced by immunoSEQ multiplex PCR, and TCRdb holds only the in-frame ones, with some missing. The table includes about 26,000 clones, 82% detected once. The chain has TRBV5-1 and TRBJ2-6; no reliable D call. This clonotype was obtained from a man aged 50 to 60 in good health. Sequenced: CD8+ T cells sorted from blood. The DNA of the CDR3 is TGCGCCAGCAGCTTATCCTCCTCTGGGGCCAACGTCCTGACTTTC. As protein: CASSLSSSGANVLTF.